These 18 T cell receptor beta chains originate from one sample sequenced in a study of T-cell memory formation after mild COVID-19. TCRdb ran MiXCR on the 5' RACE reads and lists one entry per CDR3 protein. The sample carries 300,000 to 350,000 distinct CDR3 sequences, roughly 13% recorded once. Sequenced: PBMCs or a T cell subset sorted from them (not recorded which). All receptors come from a man between 18 and 29 years old who had mild COVID-19 (a few samples of this study predate the infection). Cell type and time point are not known.

The V and J genes are TRBV5-1 and TRBJ2-7; perhaps D is TRBD1 or TRBD2 (5 bases each). Trimming stripped 10 bases from V and 0 bases from J, with 23 bases between. This CDR3 has 16 amino acids. CDR1 is SGHRS, CDR2 YFSETQ, per germline. CDR3 DNA sequence: TGCGCCCACCGTGGGGGTGTACAGGAAGTCTCCTACGAGCAGTACGTC. Translated, it gives CAHRGGVQEVSYEQYV.

The J gene is TRBJ2-5, the V gene TRBV14; 9 nucleotides agree with TRBD2. Trimming removed 4 bases from V and 5 bases from J; junction bases left unmatched: 8. Germline CDR1 reads SGHDN; CDR2 reads FVKESK. CDR3 length: 15 residues. The CDR3: CASSPLLAGIETQYF. In DNA form, the CDR3 reads TGTGCCAGCAGCCCCCTGCTAGCGGGGATCGAGACCCAGTACTTC.

The rearrangement links TRBV24-1 to TRBJ2-7, with unresolved D. Germline-derived CDR1 and CDR2 are KGHDR and SFDVKD. The CDR3 extends over 13 amino acids. With 4 bases removed from V and 0 bases from J, the gap between germline ends came to 6 bases. The CDR3 sequence is CATSEHSSYEQYV. CDR3 nucleotide sequence: TGTGCCACCAGTGAGCACAGCTCCTACGAGCAGTACGTC.

This clonotype was seen a handful of times. The genes are TRBV7-2 and TRBJ2-5; 14 nucleotides match TRBD2. J was trimmed by 5 bases and V by 5 bases; bases with no gene match: 7. CDR3 length equals 16 residues. The germline V gene encodes CDR1 SGHTA and CDR2 FQGNSA. The CDR3 coding sequence is TGTGCCAGCAGCCCCCGACTAGCGGGGGGGCCGGAGACCCAGTACTTC. It yields the protein CASSPRLAGGPETQYF. The full variable domain, rest sourced from reference TRBV7-2 and TRBJ2-5, is GAGVSQSPSNKVTEKGKDVELRCDPISGHTALYWYRQSLGQGLEFLIYFQGNSAPDKSGLPSDRFSAERTGGSVSTLTIQRTQQEDSAVYLCASSPRLAGGPETQYFGPGTRLLVL.

Only a few counts were recorded for this clonotype. J is TRBJ1-6 and V is TRBV20-1, with D perhaps matching TRBD1 (5 bases). Trimming removed 6 bases from V and 6 bases from J, with 24 bases in between. This CDR3 contains 17 residues. Germline lookup yields CDR1 DFQATT and CDR2 SNEGSKA (reference sequence). The CDR3 sequence is CSAHDRTNGGGNSPLHF. The CDR3 DNA follows: TGCAGTGCCCACGATCGGACAAACGGTGGGGGTAATTCACCCCTCCACTTT.

There are a few counts of this clonotype. CDR3 amino acids: CASSLAGLYTGELFF. CDR3 DNA sequence: TGTGCCAGCAGCTTAGCGGGGCTATACACCGGGGAGCTGTTTTTT. J is TRBJ2-2 and V is TRBV7-2, with a possible D match to TRBD1 (5 bases). The V gene lost 0 bases and the J gene lost 3 bases, with 8 bases spanning the gap. CDR3 length: 15 amino acids. The V gene's germline CDR1 is SGHTA and CDR2 FQGNSA.

The J gene is TRBJ2-7, the V gene TRBV2; D is perhaps TRBD2 (5 bases). The germline CDR1 and CDR2 sequences are SNHLY and FYNNEI. V dropped 1 base and J dropped 3 bases, with 7 bases sitting between them. This CDR3 spans 13 amino acids. The chain's CDR3 is CASSEGRYYEQYV. CDR3 DNA: TGTGCCAGCAGTGAAGGGAGGTACTACGAGCAGTACGTC.

This clonotype was found a few times. The chain links TRBV19 to TRBJ1-1; possibly TRBD1 for D (6 bases). V was clipped by 10 bases and J by 0 bases, with 12 bases between them. The germline V gene has CDR1 LNHDA and CDR2 SQIVND (reference sequence). This CDR3 region has 13 residues. The CDR3 loop reads CATEDRLNTEAFF. The CDR3 coding sequence is TGTGCCACTGAAGACAGGCTGAACACTGAAGCTTTCTTT.

J is TRBJ1-6 and V is TRBV7-2; D unresolved. The V and J ends lost 5 bases and 3 bases respectively, with 14 bases between them. This CDR3 region has 16 residues. Germline lookup yields CDR1 SGHTA and CDR2 FQGNSA. This chain's CDR3 is CASSPGSGNYNSPLHF. The CDR3 nucleotides read TGTGCCAGCAGCCCCGGAAGTGGCAACTATAATTCACCCCTCCACTTT. The full variable domain, its missing parts supplied by reference TRBV7-2 and TRBJ1-6, is GAGVSQSPSNKVTEKGKDVELRCDPISGHTALYWYRQSLGQGLEFLIYFQGNSAPDKSGLPSDRFSAERTGGSVSTLTIQRTQQEDSAVYLCASSPGSGNYNSPLHFGNGTRLTVT.

This clonotype occurred many times. The chain combines TRBV7-9 with TRBJ1-1; 9 bases line up with TRBD1. CDR3 size: 15 residues. The junction had 7 bases not matched to a gene; V was cut back by 5 bases and J by 3 bases. Germline CDR1 reads SEHNR; CDR2 reads FQNEAQ (reference sequence). The CDR3 nucleotides are TGTGCCAGCAGCCCCAGACAGGGGGGGGACACTGAAGCTTTCTTT. It translates to CASSPRQGGDTEAFF.

Here the CDR3 reads CASSHWVGELFF. The CDR3 region has the DNA TGTGCCAGCAGTCACTGGGTCGGGGAGCTGTTTTTT. This sequence joins TRBV7-8 and TRBJ2-2; D uncertain. Trimming cost V 6 bases and J 7 bases, with 9 bases left between them. The CDR3 consists of 12 residues. The germline CDR1 and CDR2 sequences are SGHVS and FQNEAQ.

This clonotype was picked up many times. The J gene is TRBJ2-1, the V gene TRBV7-9; D might be TRBD1 or TRBD2, each matching 6 bases. Germline CDR1 is SEHNR and CDR2 is FQNEAQ (reference sequence). The CDR3 has 16 amino acids. Trimming took 5 bases from V and 6 from J, leaving 20 bases between them. CDR3 in amino acids: CASSLPRGGNTNEQFF. The CDR3 coding sequence is TGTGCCAGCAGCCTCCCTCGAGGGGGGAACACCAATGAGCAGTTCTTC.

V is TRBV7-2 and J is TRBJ1-6, with no clear D. The ends were cut back, 2 bases at V and 9 bases at J, with 17 bases in the middle. Per germline, CDR1 SGHTA and CDR2 FQGNSA. The CDR3 totals 16 residues. CDR3 residues: CASSLIPGRLSSPLHF. In DNA, the CDR3 is TGTGCCAGCAGCTTAATTCCCGGCCGTTTAAGTTCACCCCTCCACTTT.

The chain is built from TRBV7-9 and TRBJ2-3; D not certain. CDR1 and CDR2 from the germline V gene are SEHNR and FQNEAQ (reference sequence). Deletions cut 5 bases from V and 9 bases from J, with 9 bases between. This CDR3 has 11 residues. The CDR3 protein is CASSPIDTQYF. CDR3 DNA sequence: TGTGCCAGCAGCCCGATCGACACGCAGTATTTT.

Worth noting for this clonotype: Because the CDR3's place on the DNA is in doubt, the DNA is left out and the CDR3 is given as listed by TCRdb. V is TRBV12-3 or TRBV12-4 and J is TRBJ2-7; TRBD1, as called in the table, went unchecked against the DNA. The CDR3 region is 15 residues in length, termini included. The CDR3: CASSSSDREVNEQYF.

The chain combines TRBV2 with TRBJ1-1; D is unclear. The CDR3 loop spans 12 amino acids. Trimming took off 3 bases at V and 3 bases at J, with 5 bases between the two ends. Germline V lookup: CDR1 SNHLY, CDR2 FYNNEI. CDR3 sequence reads: CASSDVDTEAFF. CDR3 DNA: TGTGCCAGCAGTGATGTTGACACTGAAGCTTTCTTT.

The CDR3 spells CASSREPGLTNEKLFF. The CDR3 nucleotides read TGCGCCAGCAGCCGTGAACCGGGACTAACTAATGAAAAACTGTTTTTT. The rearrangement uses TRBV4-3 and TRBJ1-4; D might be TRBD1 (5 bases). The CDR3 has 16 amino acids. The germline V and J ends were trimmed by 4 bases and 1 base, with 13 bases remaining between them. In germline, CDR1 is LGHNA, CDR2 YSLEER.

This clonotype showed up just a few times. The J gene is TRBJ2-2, the V gene TRBV6-2 or TRBV6-3, with D possibly being TRBD1 (7 bases). The germline V and J ends were trimmed by 5 bases and 2 bases, with 15 bases remaining between them. This CDR3 has 16 amino acids. Germline V gene data show CDR1 as MNHEY and CDR2 as SVGEGT. The CDR3 DNA reads TGTGCCAGCAGTAGCGGGCCAGGGGGAAACACCGGGGAGCTGTTTTTT. Translation: CASSSGPGGNTGELFF.